This TCR beta chain is drawn from a study of regulatory T cells in long-lasting Graves disease (dated by TCRdb to the early 2020s). For the wider study: Persistent Graves' disease meant more than 5 years of antithyroid drug treatment with TSH receptor autoantibodies that stayed positive. Persistent Graves' disease patients were compared with newly diagnosed Graves' disease patients by peripheral blood TCR sequencing and RNA sequencing. The study was conducted in China and was registered as a clinical trial. TCR sequencing covered approximately 13 persistent and roughly 20 newly diagnosed Graves' disease patients, 33 samples in total. On average, persistent Graves' disease patients in the clinical cohort had been on antithyroid drugs for around ten years. The research as a whole found: Persistent disease showed preferential use of TRBV28, TRBJ1-2 and TRBJ2-5, whereas newly diagnosed disease favored TRBV20-1 and TRBJ2-1. Compared with newly diagnosed patients, persistent Graves' disease patients had lower TCR Shannon entropy and fewer highly expanded clones, which suggests clonal expansion. Only the TCR beta chain was sequenced and analyzed. Only peripheral blood was studied, because thyroid tissue, the primary lesion, was inaccessible. As a limitation, the authors acknowledged that the small sample size may reduce accuracy. Patients with persistent disease shared more public clonotypes (fewer than 3,000) than newly diagnosed patients did (966).

On this clonotype itself: The antigen it binds to is not known. Base quality data are lacking; no much larger clone is found one base away.

Including the terminal cysteine and phenylalanine, the CDR3 comprises 13 residues. CDR3 DNA only is kept here, 39 bases in frame from base 1. Looking up the germline V gene yields CDR1 KGHSH and CDR2 LQKENI. Trimming removed 1 base from V and 3 bases from J, leaving 6 bases between the germline ends. The library was generated by multiplex PCR. Sequencing took place on an Illumina HiSeq 4000. To build TCR beta libraries, CDR3 regions were amplified by Arm-PCR using iRepertoire HTBI primers. Gel purification was performed on PCR products prior to sequencing. For the original study's pipeline: A total of fewer than 70 TRBV and about 13 TRBJ segments were identified across samples and were used for gene usage analysis of CDR3 amino acid clonotypes. COPE and FqMerger were used to merge filtered high-quality paired reads into contigs. BLAST was used to align contigs to the IMGT TRBV, TRBD and TRBJ reference genes, and CDR3 was defined following IMGT. Clonotypes above 0.1% frequency were classified as highly expanded clones. Repertoire diversity was measured by Shannon entropy, and V-J evenness by the Gini coefficient. Clonotypes shared by more than one individual were considered public. TCRdb passed the public sequencing reads through fastp at Q25 and MiXCR, retaining productive beta sequences. When rows share a CDR3 protein, they turn into one entry using the most common DNA and genes. TCRdb assigned the V and J calls; the authors' analysis was not used. In all, the sample holds 350,000 to 450,000 distinct CDR3 sequences, and around a fifth of those were seen once. The top ten constitute over 11% of the sample.

Reading the label with the study, this specimen's time point is: persistent/refractory GD, antithyroid drugs over 5 years with positive TRAb. RNA was extracted from PBMCs in TRIzol for both TCR sequencing and RNA sequencing. The diagnosis of Graves' disease was made according to American Thyroid Association guidelines. The patients came from an endocrinology department in Xi'an, China. Each patient gave 7 to 9.5 milliliters of peripheral blood, collected in an EDTA anticoagulant tube. Ficoll Paque Plus density gradient separation was used to isolate PBMCs, and no further T cell sorting was performed. RNA quality was checked with an Agilent 2100 Bioanalyzer and agarose gel, and concentration with a NanoDrop 2000.

The chain was built from TRBV18 and TRBJ2-5; D gene: possibly TRBD1, on 6 matching bases. The source was peripheral blood mononuclear cells (PBMCs), collected when the disease was refractory, from a patient treated with antithyroid drugs. This TCR was recovered from a female donor with Graves disease. The CDR3 corresponds to CASSPRQEETQYF. In nucleotide form, the sequence is TGTGCCAGCTCACCACGACAGGAAGAGACCCAGTACTTC.